The present T cell receptor beta chain was sequenced within a study of T-cell memory formation after mild COVID-19. Study results and caveats: Shrinking CD4+ clones were chiefly CM and EM; CD8+ ones were chiefly EMRA. Clones shrinking between day 15 and 85 showed a balanced CD4/CD8 split, and those that grew later tilted toward CD4+. Pre-infection memory carried some responding clones, suggesting that cross-reactive memory joined.

The ends lost 6 bases at V and 9 bases at J; junction bases unmatched: 4. Germline CDR1 SNHLY, CDR2 FYNNEI. The CDR3 spans 14 residues. This clonotype was seen repeatedly, ten times or more. Its antigen is as yet unknown. Amplification by 5'RACE using constant-segment primers produced TCR alpha and TCR beta cDNA libraries that carried sample barcodes and UMIs. One entry per CDR3 protein, called by TCRdb with MiXCR from the 5' RACE reads. Of hundreds of thousands of distinct CDR3 sequences listed, about an eighth are singletons. V usage is TRBV2 and J usage is TRBJ2-5, with 16 bases that match TRBD2. The sequence was obtained from a man aged 18 to 29 who had mild COVID-19 (a few samples of this study predate the infection). Cell type and time point are not known. The specimen was PBMCs or a T cell subset sorted from them (not recorded which). The CDR3 nucleotides are TGTGCCAGCAGCCCCGGGACTAGCGGGGGGGCCCAGTACTTC. Translation gives CASSPGTSGGAQYF.